These 9 T cell receptor beta chains share one sample of origin, sequenced in a study of neurological immune-mediated disorders. The time point is: longitudinal time-point 3. TCRdb itself ran the 5' RACE reads through MiXCR, one entry per CDR3 protein. The repertoire holds 53,000 or so distinct CDR3 sequences, about 8% seen once, with 1.5% to 2% in the top ten. What was sequenced was PBMCs. These receptors all come from a woman in her thirties or forties in good health.

Concerning this clonotype: Possible read error: a much larger clone is one base away. The chain recombines TRBV12-3 or TRBV12-4 with TRBJ2-2, with 8 bases that match TRBD1. The CDR3 sequence is 15 residues long. CDR3 in amino acids: CAISFQGAVAGELFF. The CDR3 DNA sequence: TGTGCCATCAGTTTCCAGGGGGCGGTAGCCGGGGAGCTGTTTTTT.

The table lists this clonotype with many counts. CDR3 region: CASSVGQLSSYEQYF. The CDR3 bases are TGTGCCAGCAGCGTAGGGCAATTAAGTTCCTACGAGCAGTACTTC. This chain links TRBV9 with TRBJ2-7; D gene ambiguous. V was clipped by 0 bases and J by 1 base, with 11 bases between them. The CDR3 is 15 amino acids. Per the germline V gene, CDR1 is SGDLS and CDR2 is YYNGEE.

In its sample, this clonotype was seen many times. The rearrangement uses TRBV29-1 and TRBJ2-1; 7 nucleotides match TRBD2. Trimming took 5 bases from V and 0 from J; bases not matched to a gene: 7. Looked up from germline, CDR1 is SQVTM and CDR2 is ANQGSEA. The CDR3 covers 15 residues. CDR3 nucleotide sequence: TGCAGCGTTCTGGGGGGGGATAGCTCCTACAATGAGCAGTTCTTC. It encodes CSVLGGDSSYNEQFF.

This clonotype was seen repeatedly, ten times or more. This sequence joins TRBV27 and TRBJ1-1; D call uncertain. The CDR3 sequence is 15 residues long. Trimming cost V 2 bases and J 1 base, with 11 bases left between them. Germline CDR1 is MNHEY and CDR2 is SMNVEV (reference sequence). This CDR3 is CASSLTARTNTEAFF. As DNA, the CDR3 is TGTGCCAGCAGTTTAACGGCACGCACGAACACTGAAGCTTTCTTT.

Many counts were recorded for this clonotype. The chain employs TRBV5-1 and TRBJ2-1; 10 bases line up with TRBD2. Germline V gene sequence: CDR1 SGHRS, CDR2 YFSETQ. The CDR3 totals 19 residues. V was clipped by 2 bases and J by 1 base; unmatched bases: 12. The DNA of the CDR3 is TGCGCCAGCAGCTTCCTCGGGCTAGCGGGGGTCAAATCCTACAATGAGCAGTTCTTC. It translates to CASSFLGLAGVKSYNEQFF. The full variable domain, in which reference TRBV5-1 and TRBJ2-1 provide the parts outside the CDR3, is KAGVTQTPRYLIKTRGQQVTLSCSPISGHRSVSWYQQTPGQGLQFLFEYFSETQRNKGNFPGRFSGRQFSNSRSEMNVSTLELGDSALYLCASSFLGLAGVKSYNEQFFGPGTRLTVL.

This clonotype was detected many times. The chain recombines TRBV12-3 or TRBV12-4 with TRBJ2-7; TRBD1 matches 11 bases. This CDR3 is built from 15 residues. V gave up 8 bases and J gave up 1 base; unmatched junction bases: 7. The chain's CDR3 is CASGWTGGGSYEQYF. The CDR3 nucleotides read TGTGCCAGCGGCTGGACAGGGGGCGGGTCCTACGAGCAGTACTTC.

This clonotype was observed many times. The chain uses TRBV10-3 and TRBJ1-2; TRBD1 matches 9 bases. V trimming: 3 bases; J trimming: 3 bases; junction bases outside the gene matches: 8. The germline V gene has CDR1 ENHRY and CDR2 SYGVKD. The CDR3 consists of 16 residues. The CDR3 DNA follows: TGTGCCATCAGTGAAGACCCGGGACAGGGCGACTATGGCTACACCTTC. It codes for CAISEDPGQGDYGYTF.

V and J are TRBV10-3 and TRBJ2-3; TRBD2 matches at 7 bases. Per germline, CDR1 ENHRY and CDR2 SYGVKD. The CDR3 extends over 12 amino acids. V dropped 3 bases and J dropped 6; count of bases not matched to a gene: 0. The CDR3, as DNA: TGTGCCATCAGTGACGGGAGGGATACGCAGTATTTT. It is translated as CAISDGRDTQYF.

V and J are TRBV12-3 or TRBV12-4 and TRBJ1-3; D is unclear. The germline V and J ends were trimmed by 1 base and 2 bases, with 12 bases remaining between them. This CDR3 is built from 16 residues. CDR3 coding DNA: TGTGCCAGCAGTTTAGGAGGGATTTCCGCTGGAAACACCATATATTTT. Translation gives CASSLGGISAGNTIYF.